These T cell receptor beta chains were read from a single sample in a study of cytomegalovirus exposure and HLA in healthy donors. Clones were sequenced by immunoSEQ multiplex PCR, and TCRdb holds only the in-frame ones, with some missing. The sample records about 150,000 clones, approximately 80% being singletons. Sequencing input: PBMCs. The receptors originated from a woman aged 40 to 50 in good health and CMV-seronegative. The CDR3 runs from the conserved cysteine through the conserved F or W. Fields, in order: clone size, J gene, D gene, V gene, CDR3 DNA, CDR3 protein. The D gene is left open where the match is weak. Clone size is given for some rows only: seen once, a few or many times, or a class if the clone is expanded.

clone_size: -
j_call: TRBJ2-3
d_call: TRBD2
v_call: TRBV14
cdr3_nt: TGTGCCAGCAGCCAAGATCGGGCGGGAGGGCCGAGCACAGATACGCAGTATTTT
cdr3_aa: CASSQDRAGGPSTDTQYF

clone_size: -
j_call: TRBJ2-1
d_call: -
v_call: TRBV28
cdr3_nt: TGTGCCAGCAGTTTATTATCAGGGGATGAGCAGTTCTTC
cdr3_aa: CASSLLSGDEQFF

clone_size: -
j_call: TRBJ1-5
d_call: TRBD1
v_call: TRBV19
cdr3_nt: TGTGCCAGTAGTAGACAGGGGAGCAATCAGCCCCAGCATTTT
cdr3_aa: CASSRQGSNQPQHF

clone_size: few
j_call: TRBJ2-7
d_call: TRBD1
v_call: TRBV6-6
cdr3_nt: TGTGCCAGCAGTTCCCCGACAGGGGGTGGCTACGAGCAGTACTTC
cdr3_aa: CASSSPTGGGYEQYF

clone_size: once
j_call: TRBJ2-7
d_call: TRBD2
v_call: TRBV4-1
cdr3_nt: TGCGCCAGCAGCCAACCGGGACTAGCGGGAGACGAGCAGTACTTC
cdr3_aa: CASSQPGLAGDEQYF

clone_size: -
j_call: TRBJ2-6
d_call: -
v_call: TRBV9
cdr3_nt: TGTGCCAGCAGCGCCACACAGGGCCTTAGCTCTGGGGCCAACGGCCTGACTTTC
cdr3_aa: CASSATQGLSSGANGLTF

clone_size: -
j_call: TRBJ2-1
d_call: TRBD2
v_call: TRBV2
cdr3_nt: TGTGCCAGCAGTGAAGGGCGGGAGTCGGGCGGTGAGCAGTTCTTC
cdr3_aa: CASSEGRESGGEQFF

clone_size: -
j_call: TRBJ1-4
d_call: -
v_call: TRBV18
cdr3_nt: TGTGCCAGCTCACCAGGGTTGGACAACGGAAAACTGTTTTTT
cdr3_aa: CASSPGLDNGKLFF

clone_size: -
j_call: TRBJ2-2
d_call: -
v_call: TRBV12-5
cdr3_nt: TGTGCTAGTGGTTTGTTCAGGGGGAACACCGGGGAGCTGTTTTTT
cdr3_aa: CASGLFRGNTGELFF

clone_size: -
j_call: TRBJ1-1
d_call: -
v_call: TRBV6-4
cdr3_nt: TGTGCCAGCAGTGACTTTGGGGTTGGGAACAGAGGTTGGGGCATCACTGAAGCTTTCTTT
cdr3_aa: CASSDFGVGNRGWGITEAFF

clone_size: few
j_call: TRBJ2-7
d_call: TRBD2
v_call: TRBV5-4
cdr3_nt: TGTGCCAGCAGCCTGGGACTAGCGGGAGTCACCTACGAGCAGTACTTC
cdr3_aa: CASSLGLAGVTYEQYF

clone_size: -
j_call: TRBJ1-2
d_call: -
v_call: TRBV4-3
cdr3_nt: TGCGCCAGCAGCCAAGATCTGGCAGGGTACTATGGCTACACCTTC
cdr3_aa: CASSQDLAGYYGYTF

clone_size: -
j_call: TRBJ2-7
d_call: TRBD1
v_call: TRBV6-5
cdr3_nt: TGTGCCAGCAGTTACTCGAGGTCAGGGGGCCGTGAGCAGTACTTC
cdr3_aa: CASSYSRSGGREQYF

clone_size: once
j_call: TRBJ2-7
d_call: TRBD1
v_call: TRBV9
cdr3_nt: TGTGCCAGCAGCGTAGCTGGGACAGGTTACGAGCAGTACTTC
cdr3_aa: CASSVAGTGYEQYF

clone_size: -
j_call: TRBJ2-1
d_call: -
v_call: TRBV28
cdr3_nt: TGTGCCAGCAGTCCCCCGGGGTTGGGGAGGAATGAGCAGTTCTTC
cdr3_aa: CASSPPGLGRNEQFF

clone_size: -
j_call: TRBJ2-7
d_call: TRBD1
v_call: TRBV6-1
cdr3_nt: TGTGCCAGCAGTTCGACAGGGCTAGCTCTTGAGCAGTACTTC
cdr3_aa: CASSSTGLALEQYF

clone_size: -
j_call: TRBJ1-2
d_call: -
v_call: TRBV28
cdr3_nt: TGTGCCAGCAGTTTAAAGTACTCGGAGCCCGACTATGGCTACACCTTC
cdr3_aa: CASSLKYSEPDYGYTF

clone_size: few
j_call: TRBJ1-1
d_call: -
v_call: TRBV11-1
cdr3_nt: TGTGCCAGCAGCTCGACAGCGAACACTGAAGCTTTCTTT
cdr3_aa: CASSSTANTEAFF

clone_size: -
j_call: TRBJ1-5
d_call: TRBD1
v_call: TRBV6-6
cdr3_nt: TGTGCCAGCAAAGAAAGCGGGACAGGGGGCAATCAGCCCCAGCATTTT
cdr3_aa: CASKESGTGGNQPQHF

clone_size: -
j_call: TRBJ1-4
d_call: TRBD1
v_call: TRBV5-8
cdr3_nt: TGTGCCAGCAGCTTTCCCCCTGTGGGGACAGGGAATGAAAAACTGTTTTTT
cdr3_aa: CASSFPPVGTGNEKLFF